The rows below give T cell receptor beta chains drawn from one sample of a study of CD8+ T cells in alopecia areata. Method: immunoSEQ multiplex PCR; TCRdb's copy keeps in-frame clones and lacks some. Of under 110,000 clones listed, around 60% were seen once; the top ten hold about 17%. The sample here was CD8+ T cells sorted from blood, taken at approximately week 60, from a patient treated with tofacitinib. The receptor set was obtained from a human donor with alopecia areata. Each CDR3 is given with its conserved first and last residue. A D gene is named only where the DNA matches it firmly. For some rows the clone size is stated as once, few or many, or as a class when expanded; others skip it.

clone size,V gene,J gene,D gene,CDR3 DNA,CDR3 protein
-,TRBV4-2,TRBJ2-2,-,TGTGCCAGCAGCCAAGATGGTGGTCTCTCGGGGGAGCTGTTTTTT,CASSQDGGLSGELFF
-,TRBV18,TRBJ2-7,-,TGTGCCAGCTCACCACCACTGGCAGGGGTCCCCTACGAGCAGTACTTC,CASSPPLAGVPYEQYF
-,TRBV7-9,TRBJ2-2,TRBD1,TGTGCCAGCAGCTGGACAGGGGCGAACACCGGGGAGCTGTTTTTT,CASSWTGANTGELFF
few,TRBV29-1,TRBJ1-1,-,TGCAGCGTTTTAGGGGGGCTAGACACTGAAGCTTTCTTT,CSVLGGLDTEAFF
-,TRBV19,TRBJ1-1,-,TGTGCCAGTAGTATCGGAAACACTGAAGCTTTCTTT,CASSIGNTEAFF
-,TRBV7-9,TRBJ2-7,-,TGTGCCAGCAGCACGAAGGGCGAGCAGTACTTC,CASSTKGEQYF
-,TRBV5-1,TRBJ2-7,TRBD1,TGCGCCAGCAGCTTGCATCAGGGGGCCTCCTACGAGCAGTACTTC,CASSLHQGASYEQYF
-,TRBV7-8,TRBJ2-2,-,TGTGCCAGCAGCTTAGAGCTCAGGTGGAACACCGGGGAGCTGTTTTTT,CASSLELRWNTGELFF
few,TRBV6-6,TRBJ1-5,-,TGTGCCAGCAGTTACTTGACAGCGGGTAGCAATCAGCCCCAGCATTTT,CASSYLTAGSNQPQHF
-,TRBV27,TRBJ1-1,TRBD1,TGTGCCAGCAGTTTATTCCGACAGGGGGCTGAAGCTTTCTTT,CASSLFRQGAEAFF
-,TRBV28,TRBJ1-4,TRBD1,TGTGCCAGCAGTCGCATGGAGGGGGCGGGAGAAAAACTGTTTTTT,CASSRMEGAGEKLFF
-,TRBV7-9,TRBJ1-2,TRBD1,TGTGCCAGCAGCTCCCGAATAGGACAGGGCTATGGCTACACCTTC,CASSSRIGQGYGYTF
few,TRBV10-3,TRBJ2-7,-,TGTGCCATCAGTGAGGCGCTTGAGGGAGCGAACGAGCAGTACTTC,CAISEALEGANEQYF
few,TRBV5-4,TRBJ2-1,-,TGTGCCAGCAAGGGGGACTCGAGCTCCTACAATGAGCAGTTCTTC,CASKGDSSSYNEQFF
few,TRBV7-6,TRBJ2-1,TRBD2,TGTGCCAGCAGCTTAGGTGCGGGGGGAAACAATGAGCAGTTCTTC,CASSLGAGGNNEQFF
-,TRBV30,TRBJ2-7,-,TGTGCCTGGAGTACAGGGTCCGGAGAGCAGTACTTC,CAWSTGSGEQYF
few,TRBV29-1,TRBJ2-2,-,TGCAGCGTTGAAGGCTTCGGGGAGCTGTTTTTT,CSVEGFGELFF
-,TRBV25-1,TRBJ2-4,-,TGTGCCAGCAGTGATACAGGGTATTTTGCCAAAAACATTCAGTACTTC,CASSDTGYFAKNIQYF
-,TRBV19,TRBJ1-1,-,TGTGCCAGTAGTATTGGGGGGACGGCTGAAGCTTTCTTT,CASSIGGTAEAFF
-,TRBV27,TRBJ2-7,TRBD1,TGTGCCAGCAGTTTAGGGCAGGGGGCCTCCTACGAGCAGTACTTC,CASSLGQGASYEQYF
-,TRBV30,TRBJ2-2,-,TGTGCCTGGAGTGTGTCTTCCGAGGGGGCCGGGGAGCTGTTTTTT,CAWSVSSEGAGELFF
-,TRBV30,TRBJ2-3,TRBD2,TGTGCCTGGAGTTTAGCGGGGCGAACAGATACGCAGTATTTT,CAWSLAGRTDTQYF
-,TRBV11-1,TRBJ2-1,TRBD2,TGTGCCAGCAGCTTAGAGCTAGCGGGGGCCTACAATGAGCAGTTCTTC,CASSLELAGAYNEQFF
few,TRBV27,TRBJ2-7,TRBD1,TGTGCCAGCAGTACTGGACAGGGGGCTTCCTACGAGCAGTACTTC,CASSTGQGASYEQYF
-,TRBV9,TRBJ2-1,TRBD1,TGTGCCAGCAGCATTGTGGACAGGGCCCTGGGGAATGAGCAGTTCTTC,CASSIVDRALGNEQFF
once,TRBV19,TRBJ2-7,-,TGTGCCAGTAGTTCCAGCTCCTACGAGCAGTACTTC,CASSSSSYEQYF
-,TRBV13,TRBJ2-1,TRBD2,TGTGCCAGCAGCTCTGCGGGGGGGCCTACGTCGGTGCAGTTCTTC,CASSSAGGPTSVQFF
few,TRBV29-1,TRBJ1-2,-,TGCAGCGTTGAAGCGACAGTTGGCTACACCTTC,CSVEATVGYTF
few,TRBV29-1,TRBJ2-5,-,TGCAGCGTTGGAAGATGGGAGACCCAGTACTTC,CSVGRWETQYF
-,TRBV6-5,TRBJ2-2,-,TGTGCCAGCCTGGGGACAACGAACACCGGGGAGCTGTTTTTT,CASLGTTNTGELFF
few,TRBV29-1,TRBJ2-7,-,TGCAGCGTTGCCGGGACCACCTACGAGCAGTACTTC,CSVAGTTYEQYF
few,TRBV29-1,TRBJ2-1,-,TGCAGCGTTGTCCGTTCTAGGGAGCAATCTGGGCCCTCCACATCCTACAATGAGCAGTTCTTC,CSVVRSREQSGPSTSYNEQFF
few,TRBV13,TRBJ2-7,-,TGTGCCAGCTCAGGGGTTGGCTACGAGCAGTACTTC,CASSGVGYEQYF
few,TRBV5-1,TRBJ2-1,-,TGCGCCAGCAGCCTAAGAGTTCTGAGCTCTGACAATGAGCAGTTCTTC,CASSLRVLSSDNEQFF
-,TRBV5-4,TRBJ1-1,-,TGTGCCAGCAGCTTGAAAGAGGAAGCTTTCTTT,CASSLKEEAFF
few,TRBV7-9,TRBJ2-5,-,TGTGCCAGCAGCTCGGCTACAGGTTGGGGGGAGACCCAGTACTTC,CASSSATGWGETQYF
few,TRBV7-9,TRBJ1-6,-,TGTGCCAGCAGCCCTACTCGCGGGAGGAATTCACCCCTCCACTTT,CASSPTRGRNSPLHF
few,TRBV29-1,TRBJ2-7,-,TGCAGCGTTGAAACCCCGAGCTCCTACGAGCAGTACTTC,CSVETPSSYEQYF
-,TRBV12-5,TRBJ2-7,-,TGTGCTAGTGGTTTCCCCGGGACTGACTACGAGCAGTACTTC,CASGFPGTDYEQYF
once,TRBV6-6,TRBJ2-7,TRBD1,TGTGCCAGCAGCATCGGGACAGGGCCCTACGAGCAGTACTTC,CASSIGTGPYEQYF
-,TRBV2,TRBJ1-1,-,TGTGCCAGCAGTGAAGGACGGTTGAACACTGAAGCTTTCTTT,CASSEGRLNTEAFF
-,TRBV5-1,TRBJ2-3,-,TGCGCCAGCAGCCTTCGGGACTCAGCTGTGTTTGATACGCAGTATTTT,CASSLRDSAVFDTQYF
few,TRBV19,TRBJ2-7,-,TGTGCCAGTAGTGGGGCTTACGAGCAGTACTTC,CASSGAYEQYF
-,TRBV2,TRBJ2-4,-,TGTACCAGCAGTTGGGCGGATCCCAAAAACATTCAGTACTTC,CTSSWADPKNIQYF
-,TRBV5-1,TRBJ2-7,-,TGCGCCAGCAGCTATCAGGGCTCCTACGAGCAGTACTTC,CASSYQGSYEQYF
-,TRBV7-2,TRBJ2-7,-,TGTGCCAGCAGCCCCCGGACGTCTGAGCAGTACTTC,CASSPRTSEQYF
once,TRBV6-5,TRBJ2-3,TRBD1,TGTGCCAGCAACCGCGGGACAGGGTCAGATACGCAGTATTTT,CASNRGTGSDTQYF
-,TRBV13,TRBJ2-7,-,TGTGCCAGCAGCCCCCCGGGCAGATCCTACGAGCAGTACTTC,CASSPPGRSYEQYF
few,TRBV7-9,TRBJ1-5,-,TGTGCCAGCAGCTTATCCCAGGATCAGCCCCAGCATTTT,CASSLSQDQPQHF
-,TRBV7-9,TRBJ2-2,-,TGTGCCAGCAGCCAAGAGATCAGGGGTCAAAACACCGGGGAGCTGTTTTTT,CASSQEIRGQNTGELFF
few,TRBV29-1,TRBJ2-7,-,TGCAGCGTTACACAGGGCGGAGAGCAGTACTTC,CSVTQGGEQYF